This TCR beta chain originates from a study of regulatory T cells in long-lasting Graves disease (dated by TCRdb to the early 2020s). Regarding the research as a whole: Antithyroid drugs had been taken for less than 3 months by newly diagnosed Graves' disease patients. Persistent Graves' disease patients were compared with newly diagnosed Graves' disease patients by peripheral blood TCR sequencing and RNA sequencing. The study was registered as a clinical trial and conducted in China. TCR sequencing covered around 13 persistent and 20 or so newly diagnosed Graves' disease patients, some 35 samples in total.

The library was obtained by multiplex PCR. Sequencer: Illumina HiSeq 4000. TCR beta libraries were built with iRepertoire HTBI primers and Arm-PCR amplification of CDR3 regions. Gel purification was performed on PCR products prior to sequencing. As for how the authors treated the data: Gene usage analysis of CDR3 amino acid clonotypes used the approximately 62 TRBV and some 15 TRBJ segments found across samples. COPE and FqMerger were used to merge filtered high-quality paired reads into contigs. BLAST was used to align contigs to the IMGT TRBV, TRBD and TRBJ reference genes, and CDR3 was defined following IMGT. Any clonotype with a frequency above 0.1% was counted as a highly expanded clone. Shannon entropy served as the measure of repertoire diversity, while the Gini coefficient captured V-J evenness. A clonotype found in more than one individual was treated as public. TCRdb trimmed public reads at Q25 via fastp, called clones via MiXCR and kept in-frame beta chains. CDR3 protein sequences are deduplicated, and each keeps its most common genes and DNA. TCRdb's processing, not the authors' own work, is the source of the V and J calls. Counted in this sample were about 330,000 distinct CDR3 sequences; 15% to 20% of them appeared once. The ten largest clones take up around 21% of the sample.

Sequences MNHEY (CDR1) and SVGEGT (CDR2) are obtained from the germline V gene. Cut back by 8 bases and 8 bases, the V and J ends lie 22 bases apart. Inclusive of the bounding cysteine and phenylalanine, the CDR3 is 15 residues long. Here the CDR3 DNA is all that survives: 45 bases in frame from base 1. In the case of this clonotype: The antigen it binds to is not known. There are no base qualities to consult, and no much larger clone falls within one base.

What the time point label conveys for this sample: newly diagnosed GD, antithyroid drugs for less than 3 months. For both TCR sequencing and RNA sequencing, RNA was extracted from PBMCs using TRIzol. The diagnosis of Graves' disease followed American Thyroid Association guidelines. Patients for the study were recruited at an endocrinology department in Xi'an, China. From each patient, 7.5 to 9.5 milliliters of peripheral blood was collected into an EDTA anticoagulant tube. PBMCs were isolated by Ficoll Paque Plus density gradient separation without further T cell sorting. An Agilent 2100 Bioanalyzer and agarose gel were used to check RNA quality, while a NanoDrop 2000 measured RNA concentration. Broad study findings and their caveats: Persistent patients shared more public clonotypes among themselves (more than 2,500) than newly diagnosed patients did (over 900). TRBV28, TRBJ1-2 and TRBJ2-5 were preferentially used in persistent disease, while TRBV20-1 and TRBJ2-1 were favored in newly diagnosed disease. Because the primary lesion, thyroid tissue, could not be accessed, the study looked at peripheral blood alone. Sequencing and analysis were restricted to the TCR beta chain. Lower TCR Shannon entropy and fewer highly expanded clones were observed in persistent Graves' disease patients than in newly diagnosed patients, which suggested clonal expansion. The authors noted that the small sample size was a limitation that may lower accuracy.

The same sample was also used in a study of T cells in Graves' hyperthyroidism and ophthalmopathy. The second paper further reports: Graves' hyperthyroidism was defined as stable when no progression to ophthalmopathy occurred over 18 months of follow-up. Hyperthyroidism patients were newly diagnosed, had a disease duration of under 2 months, and were aged 18 to 65 years. Any patient with an uncontrolled infection, another autoimmune disease, pregnancy or lactation was excluded. Diagnoses were based on clinical symptoms, serum thyroxine and TRAb, thyroid ultrasound and orbital computed tomography. The TCR CDR3 was subjected to a first round of RT-PCR using the HTBI primer set and the Qiagen OneStep RT-PCR kit. Most expanded thyroid clonotypes (frequency above 0.001) were also detected in blood, a finding suggesting that blood repertoires may reflect thyroid immune responses. A 13 V-J signature model separated ophthalmopathy from stable hyperthyroidism, with just over 85% sensitivity and roughly 84% specificity in cross-validation and 80%/75% in testing. In validation, the model predicted progression to ophthalmopathy with approximately 71% sensitivity and about 73% specificity, a median of around six months before onset. To identify distinguishing TCR V-J signatures, a discovery cohort of 100 patients was used, comprising fewer than 45 with Graves' ophthalmopathy and around 60 with stable Graves' hyperthyroidism. Whether ophthalmopathy could be predicted prospectively was tested in an independent validation cohort made up of roughly 20 hyperthyroidism patients plus 17 patients who later progressed to ophthalmopathy. The 75 to 100 discovery patients were randomly split 7:3 into training and test sets. In addition, the study compared T-cell repertoires in thyroid tissue and in blood from roughly six Graves' hyperthyroidism patients. After sampling, hyperthyroidism patients received methimazole starting at 30 mg daily, and ophthalmopathy patients received high-dose intravenous methylprednisolone. Libraries were constructed in a second round of multiplex PCR, after which size selection and purification were performed. Libraries were sequenced paired-end with 100 bp reads on an Illumina HiSeq2000. SOAPnuke was used to process the raw data, with reads discarded if the reads contained adapters or uncalled bases, had a mean Phred below 15, or lacked an exact constant-primer or identifier match. COPE v1.2.5 was used to merge high-quality paired reads, and clonotypes were defined as unique nucleotide sequences. MiTCR v1.1 was used to align the clonotypes against IMGT TRBV, TRBD and TRBJ reference segments. Analysis was restricted to V-J combinations with a frequency above 0.0001, which covered approximately 99% of repertoires. A TCS score was defined as the ratio between F50 (clonal expansion) and ExV (chaos), using BLOSUM62-based TCRdist between CDR3 peptides within each V-J. Welch's t-statistics and random forest reduced 500 to 550 V-J features to roughly 13, which were used in a naive Bayes classifier (R e1071). No statistical method was used to fix the sample size in advance, and group allocation was not hidden from the investigators. The paper reports TCR Vbeta CDR3 sequencing of 135 peripheral blood samples: approximately 43 ophthalmopathy, under 85 hyperthyroidism and approximately 17 progressor patients.

The sequences come from peripheral blood mononuclear cells (PBMCs), collected at new diagnosis, from a patient treated with antithyroid drugs. The rearranged segments are TRBV6-2 or TRBV6-3 and TRBJ2-4; a confident D gene designation cannot be given. This TCR derives from a woman aged 18-35 years with Graves disease. Donor details come from another sample of the same person, matched by shared clones. The CDR3 in this case is CASRLPGRGEDIQYF. The bases are TGTGCCAGCCGCCTCCCTGGGCGAGGAGAAGACATTCAGTACTTC.